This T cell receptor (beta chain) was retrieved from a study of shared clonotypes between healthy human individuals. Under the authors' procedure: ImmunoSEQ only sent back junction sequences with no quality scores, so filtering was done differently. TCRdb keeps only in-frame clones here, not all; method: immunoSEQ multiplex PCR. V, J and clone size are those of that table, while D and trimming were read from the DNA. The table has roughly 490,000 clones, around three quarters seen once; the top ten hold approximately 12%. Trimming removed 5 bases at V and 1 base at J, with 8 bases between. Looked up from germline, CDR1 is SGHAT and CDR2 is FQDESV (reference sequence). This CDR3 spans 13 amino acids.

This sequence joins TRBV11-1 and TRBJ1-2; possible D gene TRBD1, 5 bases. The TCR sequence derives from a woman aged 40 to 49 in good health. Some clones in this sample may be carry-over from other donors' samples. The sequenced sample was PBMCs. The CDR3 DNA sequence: TGTGCCAGCAGCGAACAGGTTAACTATGGCTACACCTTC. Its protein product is CASSEQVNYGYTF.